These 21 T cell receptor beta chains were sequenced from one sample in a study of cytomegalovirus exposure and HLA in healthy donors. The PCR contained 60 Vbeta and 13 Jbeta primers. Profiled with immunoSEQ multiplex PCR; TCRdb holds only in-frame clones, not every one. The sample yields roughly 150,000 clones, roughly 70% seen once. The specimen sequenced was PBMCs. These receptors came from a woman aged 50 to 60 in good health and CMV-seropositive.

In its sample, this clone was seen a few times. The chain recombines TRBV13 with TRBJ2-2; TRBD2 matches 13 bases. The V gene end was trimmed by 4 bases and the J gene end by 0 bases; junction bases not matched to a gene: 5. The CDR3 covers 18 residues. Germline V gene sequence: CDR1 PRHDT, CDR2 FYEKMQ (reference sequence). The chain's CDR3 is CASSSETSGGTNTGELFF. The CDR3 DNA is TGTGCCAGCAGCTCCGAGACTAGCGGGGGGACGAACACCGGGGAGCTGTTTTTT.

The chain joins TRBV5-1 to TRBJ1-6, with a tentative D call TRBD1 (5 bases). The CDR3 has 14 amino acids. CDR1 SGHRS and CDR2 YFSETQ come from the germline V gene. Trimming removed 0 bases at V and 5 bases at J, with 6 bases between. CDR3 coding DNA: TGCGCCAGCAGCTTGGGACAGAATAATTCACCCCTCCACTTT. Residues: CASSLGQNNSPLHF.

The chain combines TRBV9 with TRBJ1-1; D gene unclear. CDR1 and CDR2 from the germline V gene are SGDLS and YYNGEE. CDR3 length: 13 amino acids. V gave up 0 bases and J gave up 6 bases, with 9 bases separating them. The CDR3 is CASSVGSYPEAFF. The DNA of the CDR3 is TGTGCCAGCAGCGTAGGGTCCTACCCTGAAGCTTTCTTT.

A few counts support this clone. The chain recombines TRBV5-1 with TRBJ2-5; 7 nucleotides align to TRBD2. Germline CDR1 reads SGHRS; CDR2 reads YFSETQ. This CDR3 has 14 amino acids. Trimming took 1 base from V and 4 from J; bases not matched to a gene: 4. The CDR3 is CASSLTGEGETQYF. DNA of the CDR3: TGCGCCAGCAGCTTGACGGGGGAGGGAGAGACCCAGTACTTC.

This sequence joins TRBV6-5 and TRBJ1-1, with D perhaps TRBD1 (5 bases). This CDR3 has 13 amino acids. The V end lost 7 bases, the J end lost 1 base, and 10 bases lay between the germline ends. Germline lookup yields CDR1 MNHEY and CDR2 SVGAGI. DNA for the CDR3: TGTGCCAGCACCCGTCAGGGGAACACTGAAGCTTTCTTT. Its translation is CASTRQGNTEAFF.

The rearrangement joins TRBV29-1 to TRBJ1-1, with TRBD1 matching over 7 bases. CDR1 is SQVTM and CDR2 is ANQGSEA in the germline V gene. V dropped 1 base and J dropped 6; count of bases not matched to a gene: 5. There are 13 residues in the CDR3. In DNA, the CDR3 is TGCAGCGTTGAAGCGGCAGGGGGACCTGAAGCTTTCTTT. It specifies CSVEAAGGPEAFF.

V usage is TRBV5-1 and J usage is TRBJ2-3, with 7 bases lining up with TRBD2. V gave up 6 bases and J gave up 8 bases; unmatched junction bases: 18. Germline V gives CDR1 SGHRS, CDR2 YFSETQ. The CDR3 length is 16 residues. The CDR3 region is CASTYDRGGDGGTQYF. The CDR3 DNA reads as TGCGCCAGCACCTACGATCGGGGAGGGGATGGGGGTACGCAGTATTTT.

The chain recombines TRBV5-8 with TRBJ1-5; D is ambiguous. Between the trimmed V and J ends, which lost 0 bases and 0 bases, there was a span of 7 bases. Per germline, CDR1 SGHTS and CDR2 YDEGEE. The CDR3 contains 15 residues. This chain's CDR3 is CASSLADYSNQPQHF. CDR3 sequence (DNA): TGTGCCAGCAGCTTGGCAGATTATAGCAATCAGCCCCAGCATTTT. Full variable domain (rest looked up from reference TRBV5-8 and TRBJ1-5): EAGVTQSPTHLIKTRGQQATLRCSPISGHTSVYWYQQALGLGLQFLLWYDEGEERNRGNFPPRFSGRQFPNYSSELNVNALELEDSALYLCASSLADYSNQPQHFGDGTRLSIL.

The chain carries TRBV27 and TRBJ2-5; 8 positions match TRBD2. This CDR3 comprises 16 residues. After removal of 6 bases from V and 5 bases from J, the junction contained 14 bases not matched to a gene. Looked up from germline, CDR1 is MNHEY and CDR2 is SMNVEV (reference sequence). CDR3: CASRSLGGGIGETQYF. CDR3 sequence (DNA): TGTGCCAGCAGGAGTCTTGGCGGGGGGATCGGCGAGACCCAGTACTTC.

A remark on this clone: One end of the junction is discordant with germline, which a read error may explain. The genes are TRBV10-3 and TRBJ1-1; D gene ambiguous. CDR3 size: 14 residues. CDR1 is ENHRY, CDR2 SYGVKD, per germline. For the CDR3, the DNA is TGTGCCAGCAGTTCCGCGGAACCGAACACTGAAGCTTTCTTT. Translated: CASSSAEPNTEAFF.

This rearrangement joins TRBV5-8 to TRBJ2-3; D is perhaps TRBD1 (5 bases). CDR1 and CDR2 from the germline V gene are SGHTS and YDEGEE. This CDR3 has 17 amino acids. Trimming took 2 bases from V and 2 from J, leaving 18 bases between them. CDR3 nucleotide sequence: TGTGCCAGCAGCTTAATAGCAGGGAAAGGTATCACAGATACGCAGTATTTT. Translating gives CASSLIAGKGITDTQYF.

The chain has TRBV5-1 and TRBJ2-5, with 10 bases that match TRBD1. Germline CDR1 and CDR2: SGHRS and YFSETQ. The trim removed 4 bases at V and 3 bases at J, leaving 3 bases unmatched. The CDR3 spans 14 residues. CDR3 DNA: TGCGCCAGCAGCACGACAGGGGGCGAAGAGACCCAGTACTTC. It yields the protein CASSTTGGEETQYF.

The chain links TRBV5-1 to TRBJ2-2, with a possible D match to TRBD2 (6 bases). The germline V gene has CDR1 SGHRS and CDR2 YFSETQ. Trimming removed 3 bases at V and 4 bases at J, with 16 bases between. The CDR3 has 16 amino acids. The CDR3 loop is CASSSSTAGGTGELFF. Here the CDR3 DNA reads TGCGCCAGCAGCTCGTCTACAGCGGGCGGCACCGGGGAGCTGTTTTTT.

The chain has TRBV6-5 and TRBJ1-2; 7 bases align to TRBD1. The V gene's germline CDR1 is MNHEY and CDR2 SVGAGI. The CDR3 totals 13 residues. J lost 2 bases, V lost 10 bases, and 7 bases had no gene match. The CDR3 spells CANRTGGNYGYTF. The CDR3 nucleotides read TGTGCCAACCGGACAGGCGGAAACTATGGCTACACCTTC.

The CDR3 protein is CASSPVGTGEAFF. In DNA, the CDR3 is TGCGCCAGCAGCCCGGTGGGGACAGGTGAAGCTTTCTTT. V gene TRBV5-1 combines with J gene TRBJ1-1, with TRBD1 matching over 8 bases. The length of the CDR3 is 13 residues. Per the germline V gene, CDR1 is SGHRS and CDR2 is YFSETQ. Trimming removed 4 bases from V and 7 bases from J; junction bases left unmatched: 6. The full variable domain, completed using reference TRBV5-1 and TRBJ1-1, is KAGVTQTPRYLIKTRGQQVTLSCSPISGHRSVSWYQQTPGQGLQFLFEYFSETQRNKGNFPGRFSGRQFSNSRSEMNVSTLELGDSALYLCASSPVGTGEAFFGQGTRLTVV.

CDR3 sequence (DNA): TGTGCCAGCAGCTTGAGGAGGACGAGTGAGGAGCAGTACTTC. Translating gives CASSLRRTSEEQYF. This chain joins TRBV5-5 and TRBJ2-7; D might be TRBD2 (5 bases). V lost 1 base and J 7 bases, leaving 15 bases between the germline ends. The CDR3 is made up of 14 amino acids. Germline V gene data show CDR1 as SGHKS and CDR2 as YYEKEE (reference sequence). The whole variable domain, filled in from reference TRBV5-5 and TRBJ2-7, reads DAGVTQSPTHLIKTRGQQVTLRCSPISGHKSVSWYQQVLGQGPQFIFQYYEKEERGRGNFPDRFSARQFPNYSSELNVNALLLGDSALYLCASSLRRTSEEQYFGPGTRLTVT.

This clone was picked up a small number of times. CDR3 nucleotide sequence: TGTGCCAGCAGCTCAACCTGGACGGGGGAAAAACTGTTTTTT. Its protein is CASSSTWTGEKLFF. This chain links TRBV7-9 with TRBJ1-4; D unclear. V lost 4 bases to trimming and J lost 8 bases, with 14 bases between them. The CDR3 is 14 residues long. Looked up from germline, CDR1 is SEHNR and CDR2 is FQNEAQ (reference sequence). Together with reference TRBV7-9 and TRBJ1-4, the CDR3 gives the full variable domain: DTGVSQNPRHKITKRGQNVTFRCDPISEHNRLYWYRQTLGQGPEFLTYFQNEAQLEKSRLLSDRFSAERPKGSFSTLEIQRTEQGDSAMYLCASSSTWTGEKLFFGSGTQLSVL.

V and J are TRBV9 and TRBJ2-4; 7 bases fit TRBD1. CDR3 size: 16 residues. CDR1 and CDR2 from the germline V gene are SGDLS and YYNGEE. Germline trimming cut 0 bases from V and 0 bases from J; bases unmatched to any gene: 3. The CDR3 loop reads CASSVGDRLAKNIQYF. The CDR3 region has the DNA TGTGCCAGCAGCGTAGGGGACAGACTAGCCAAAAACATTCAGTACTTC.

This clone was seen only once. This CDR3 reads CASSLIKRGTYNSPLHF. DNA for the CDR3: TGCGCCAGCAGCTTGATAAAGCGAGGAACCTATAATTCACCCCTCCACTTT. The V call is TRBV5-1, the J call TRBJ1-6; unclear D gene. The CDR3 covers 17 residues. Trimming cost V 1 base and J 2 bases, with 13 bases left between them. Germline V CDR1 and CDR2: SGHRS, YFSETQ.

The V gene is TRBV1, the J gene TRBJ2-3; whether TRBD2, the table's D call, matches the DNA was not checked. TRBV1 is flagged as a pseudogene. There are 14 residues in the CDR3. In DNA, the CDR3 is TGCACCAGCAGGGCCCGACGGACTACCAGATCAGACGCTTTT. This encodes CTSRARRTTRSDAF.

The rearrangement links TRBV5-1 to TRBJ2-5, with 12 bases aligning to TRBD2. V lost 1 base and J lost 5; bases outside the gene matches: 6. This CDR3 region has 16 residues. Per germline, CDR1 SGHRS and CDR2 YFSETQ. The CDR3 here is CASSLRPSGGAETQYF. CDR3 sequence (DNA): TGCGCCAGCAGCTTGAGGCCTAGCGGGGGGGCTGAGACCCAGTACTTC.